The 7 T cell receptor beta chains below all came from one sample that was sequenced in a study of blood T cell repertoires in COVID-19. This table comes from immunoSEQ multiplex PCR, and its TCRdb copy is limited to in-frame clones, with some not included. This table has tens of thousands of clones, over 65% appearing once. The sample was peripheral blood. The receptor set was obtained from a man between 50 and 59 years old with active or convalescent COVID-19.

In DNA form, the CDR3 reads TGTGCCAGCAGCTATAACAGGGATAGCTCCTACGAGCAGTACTTC. Amino acids: CASSYNRDSSYEQYF. The chain recombines TRBV5-8 with TRBJ2-7; TRBD1 might be the D (6 bases). This CDR3 spans 15 amino acids. V shed 3 bases and J shed 0 bases, with 13 bases lying between them. Germline CDR1 SGHTS, CDR2 YDEGEE.

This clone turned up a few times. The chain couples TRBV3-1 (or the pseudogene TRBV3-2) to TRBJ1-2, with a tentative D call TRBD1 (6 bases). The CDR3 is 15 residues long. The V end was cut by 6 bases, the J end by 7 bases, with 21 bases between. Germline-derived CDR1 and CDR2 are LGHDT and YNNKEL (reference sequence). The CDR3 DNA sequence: TGTGCCAGCAGGCTCCGGGGGGCCGCGACGGGTGGCTACACCTTC. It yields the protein CASRLRGAATGGYTF.

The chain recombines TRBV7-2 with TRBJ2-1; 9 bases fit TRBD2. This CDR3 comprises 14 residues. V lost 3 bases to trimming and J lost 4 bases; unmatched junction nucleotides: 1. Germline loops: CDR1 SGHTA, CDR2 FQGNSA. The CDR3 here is CASSFLAGYNEQFF. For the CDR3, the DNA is TGTGCCAGCAGCTTTCTAGCGGGGTACAATGAGCAGTTCTTC.

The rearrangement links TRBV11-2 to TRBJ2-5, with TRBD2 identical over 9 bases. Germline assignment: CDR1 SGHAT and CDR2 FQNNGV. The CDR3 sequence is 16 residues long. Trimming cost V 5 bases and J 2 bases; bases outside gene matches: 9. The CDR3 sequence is CASSPRLTSGQETQYF. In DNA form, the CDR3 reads TGTGCCAGCAGCCCCCGCCTGACTAGCGGTCAAGAGACCCAGTACTTC.

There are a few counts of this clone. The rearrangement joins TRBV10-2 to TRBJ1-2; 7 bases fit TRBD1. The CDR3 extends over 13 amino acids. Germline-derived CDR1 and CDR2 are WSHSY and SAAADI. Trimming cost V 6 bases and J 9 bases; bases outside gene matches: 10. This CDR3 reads CASSEGTAWSYTF. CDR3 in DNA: TGCGCCAGCAGCGAAGGGACAGCGTGGAGCTACACCTTC.

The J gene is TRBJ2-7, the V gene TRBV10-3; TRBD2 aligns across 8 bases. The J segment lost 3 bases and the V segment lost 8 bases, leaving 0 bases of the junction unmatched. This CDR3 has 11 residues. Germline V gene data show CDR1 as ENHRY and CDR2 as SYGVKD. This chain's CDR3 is CAIRGGYEQYF. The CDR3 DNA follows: TGTGCCATCCGGGGGGGCTACGAGCAGTACTTC.

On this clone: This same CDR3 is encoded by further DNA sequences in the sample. For the CDR3, the DNA is TGTGCCAGCAGTCGACAGGGGGCAGAGAACACCATATATTTT. Its translation is CASSRQGAENTIYF. The chain employs TRBV6-6 and TRBJ1-3, with TRBD1 matching over 10 bases. The CDR3 is made up of 14 amino acids. The V gene's germline CDR1 is MNHNY and CDR2 SVGAGI (reference sequence). V was clipped by 5 bases and J by 7 bases; unmatched bases: 5.